Shown below are 15 T cell receptor beta chains from a single sample sequenced in a study of shared clonotypes between healthy human individuals. Method: immunoSEQ multiplex PCR; TCRdb's copy keeps in-frame clones and lacks some. The table has 2 million to 3 million clones, under 95% seen once. What was sequenced was naive CD4+ T cells from PBMCs. As for subset: CD45RA+ positively selected. Receptor source: a man between 18 and 35 years old in good health. Some clones in this sample may be carry-over from other donors' samples.

The CDR3 nucleotides read TGTGCCGTACTTCCTAGCGGGAGGGGGAATGAGCAGTTCTTC. It specifies CAVLPSGRGNEQFF. The chain uses TRBV10-3 and TRBJ2-1; 12 bases are shared with TRBD2. CDR3 length: 14 residues. Germline trimming cut 11 bases from V and 7 bases from J; bases unmatched to any gene: 9. Germline V gene lookup returns CDR1 ENHRY and CDR2 SYGVKD.

V gene TRBV5-1 combines with J gene TRBJ2-7; D not resolved. This CDR3 comprises 14 residues. V lost 1 base and J lost 2, with 10 bases in between. Germline CDR1 SGHRS, CDR2 YFSETQ. CDR3 in amino acids: CASSLSQAAYEQYF. Written as DNA, the CDR3 is TGCGCCAGCAGCTTGAGTCAGGCGGCCTACGAGCAGTACTTC.

The gene calls are TRBV15 and TRBJ1-4; D perhaps matches TRBD1 (5 bases). Germline loops: CDR1 LNHNV, CDR2 YYDKDF (reference sequence). V lost 0 bases and J 4 bases, leaving 12 bases between the germline ends. The CDR3 consists of 16 residues. The CDR3 is CATSRERRQLNEKLFF. The DNA of the CDR3 is TGTGCCACCAGCAGAGAGAGGCGACAGCTTAATGAAAAACTGTTTTTT.

On this clone: This CDR3 is also generated by other DNA sequences in the sample. The V call is TRBV4-1, the J call TRBJ1-1; D is possibly TRBD1 (6 bases). Germline V gene lookup returns CDR1 MGHRA and CDR2 YSYEKL. The ends were cut back, 4 bases at V and 1 base at J, with 7 bases in the middle. The CDR3 extends over 13 amino acids. This CDR3 reads CASSRGQNTEAFF. CDR3 nucleotides: TGCGCCAGCAGCCGGGGACAGAACACTGAAGCTTTCTTT.

The chain is built from TRBV18 and TRBJ2-5; 7 bases line up with TRBD1. The CDR3 spans 14 residues. Germline-derived CDR1 and CDR2 are KGHSH and LQKENI. V lost 6 bases to trimming and J lost 4 bases; unmatched junction nucleotides: 8. The CDR3 protein is CASSRQGGSETQYF. The CDR3 bases are TGTGCCAGCTCGCGACAGGGTGGTTCAGAGACCCAGTACTTC.

J is TRBJ2-5 and V is TRBV11-2; 8 nucleotides line up with TRBD2. In germline, CDR1 is SGHAT, CDR2 FQNNGV. V lost 4 bases and J lost 5; bases outside the gene matches: 6. This CDR3 is 14 amino acids long. CDR3 region: CASSSGTSSETQYF. CDR3 in DNA: TGTGCCAGCAGCTCTGGGACTAGTTCGGAGACCCAGTACTTC. Combining the CDR3 with reference TRBV11-2 and TRBJ2-5 gives the whole variable domain EAGVAQSPRYKIIEKRQSVAFWCNPISGHATLYWYQQILGQGPKLLIQFQNNGVVDDSQLPKDRFSAERLKGVDSTLKIQPAKLEDSAVYLCASSSGTSSETQYFGPGTRLLVL.

The chain has TRBV6-5 and TRBJ1-1; D remains unclear. Germline assignment: CDR1 MNHEY and CDR2 SVGAGI. CDR3 length: 15 residues. V lost 6 bases to trimming and J lost 5 bases, with 19 bases between them. In DNA form, the CDR3 reads TGTGCCAGCAGGACTTCGACTCTTCTGGGAACTGAAGCTTTCTTT. Protein sequence: CASRTSTLLGTEAFF.

The chain has TRBV5-1 and TRBJ2-5; D might be TRBD1 (5 bases). The CDR3 extends over 14 amino acids. The V gene's germline CDR1 is SGHRS and CDR2 YFSETQ. Trimming stripped 0 bases from V and 3 bases from J, with 9 bases between. The CDR3 here is CASSLAAGKETQYF. The CDR3 DNA is TGCGCCAGCAGCTTGGCGGCAGGGAAAGAGACCCAGTACTTC.

The chain recombines TRBV5-1 with TRBJ2-7; D tentatively reads TRBD1 or TRBD2 (5 bases each). Trimming took 7 bases from V and 2 from J, leaving 16 bases between them. The CDR3 is 14 amino acids. Germline V CDR1 and CDR2: SGHRS, YFSETQ. CDR3 in amino acids: CASGPTGTAYEQYF. The DNA for the CDR3 is TGCGCCAGCGGCCCGACGGGGACGGCCTACGAGCAGTACTTC.

The rearrangement links TRBV28 to TRBJ1-2; a weak D match, TRBD1 (5 bases). Per the germline V gene, CDR1 is MDHEN and CDR2 is SYDVKM. Trimming removed 4 bases at V and 5 bases at J, with 14 bases between. There are 14 residues in the CDR3. This CDR3 reads CASSYRASGYGYTF. The CDR3 DNA sequence: TGTGCCAGCAGTTACAGAGCCTCAGGGTATGGCTACACCTTC.

The V and J genes are TRBV14 and TRBJ2-1; 9 bases are a match to TRBD1. The CDR3 extends over 15 amino acids. Germline CDR1 reads SGHDN; CDR2 reads FVKESK. J lost 2 bases, V lost 6 bases, and 5 bases had no gene match. This chain's CDR3 is CASSLDRGPYNEQFF. Written as DNA, the CDR3 is TGTGCCAGCAGTCTGGACAGGGGCCCCTACAATGAGCAGTTCTTC.

The rearrangement links TRBV6-5 to TRBJ2-5, with a possible D match to TRBD1 (6 bases). In germline, CDR1 is MNHEY, CDR2 SVGAGI. With 6 bases removed from V and 11 bases from J, the gap between germline ends came to 19 bases. This CDR3 is built from 13 residues. CDR3 region: CASRSPQGSGQYF. The CDR3 region has the DNA TGTGCCAGCAGATCCCCTCAGGGGTCCGGGCAGTACTTC.

Details on this clone: This sample includes further DNA sequences coding for the same CDR3. In DNA form, the CDR3 reads TGCGCCAGCAGCCAAGAGGGCAGCGGGGGGTACGAGCAGTACTTC. Its translation is CASSQEGSGGYEQYF. The chain carries TRBV4-3 and TRBJ2-7; 9 bases line up with TRBD2. Germline CDR1 is LGHNA and CDR2 is YSLEER. Trimming removed 0 bases from V and 4 bases from J; junction bases left unmatched: 4. The CDR3 covers 15 residues.

The DNA of the CDR3 is TGCGCCAGCAGCTTGTTTACCGGAGTAGAAGCTTTCTTT. As protein: CASSLFTGVEAFF. The chain carries TRBV5-1 and TRBJ1-1; D is uncertain. V was cut by 1 base and J by 8 bases, with 12 bases left in between. Germline V gives CDR1 SGHRS, CDR2 YFSETQ. CDR3 length: 13 amino acids.

The V call is TRBV4-3, the J call TRBJ2-1; possible D gene TRBD2, 6 bases. V gave up 2 bases and J gave up 5 bases, with 19 bases separating them. The CDR3 has 17 residues. Germline lookup yields CDR1 LGHNA and CDR2 YSLEER. DNA for the CDR3: TGCGCCAGCAGCCAAATTTTAAGTAGCGGAGCCAACAATGAGCAGTTCTTC. Translation gives CASSQILSSGANNEQFF.